A selection of T cell receptor beta chains follows, all from one sample in a study of control samples from healthy donors and cancer patients. This table comes from immunoSEQ multiplex PCR, and its TCRdb copy is limited to in-frame clones, with some not included. Seen here are about 150,000 clones, more than 85% observed once, and the top ten hold 5.8%. The sequenced material came from blood. The receptors shown here come from a young man in good health. Each CDR3 is given with its conserved first and last residue. The D gene is left open where the match is weak. Part of the rows lack a size; the others show once, few, many or a class for expanded clones.

>15|once|TRBJ1-2|NA|TRBV5-1
TGCGCCAGCAGCTTGGAGGCGGGACCCGCCTATGGCTACACCTTC
CASSLEAGPAYGYTF
>15|NA|TRBJ1-4|TRBD1|TRBV4-1
TGCGCCAGCAGCCAGGTGGGACAGGGCCACGAAAAACTGTTTTTT
CASSQVGQGHEKLFF
>13|NA|TRBJ1-5|NA|TRBV19
TGTGCCAGTAGATACACAGGGCAACAGCCCCAGCATTTT
CASRYTGQQPQHF
>16|once|TRBJ2-7|TRBD1|TRBV6-1
TGTGCCAGCAGTGTAGACAGGGATTTTGGTTCCTACGAGCAGTACTTC
CASSVDRDFGSYEQYF
>12|NA|TRBJ2-7|NA|TRBV2
TGTGCCAGCAGGAGGACAGCTTACGAGCAGTACTTC
CASRRTAYEQYF
>14|once|TRBJ2-3|NA|TRBV13
TGTGCCAGCAGCTTACTCTCTGGGGGAGATACGCAGTATTTT
CASSLLSGGDTQYF
>17|NA|TRBJ1-2|TRBD1|TRBV29-1
TGCAGCGTTTCACCGGAGGACAGGGGGCGTAATGAAGATGGCTACACCTTC
CSVSPEDRGRNEDGYTF
>15|NA|TRBJ1-4|TRBD1|TRBV6-5
TGTGCCAGCAGCCAAACAGGGGAAACTAATGAAAAACTGTTTTTT
CASSQTGETNEKLFF
>14|NA|TRBJ2-2|NA|TRBV19
TGTGCCAGTACCCCGATTGCCATTACCGGGGAGCTGTTTTTT
CASTPIAITGELFF
>17|NA|TRBJ1-6|NA|TRBV6-1
TGTGCCAGCAGTGAAGTGGGGTGGGCGACCTATAATTCACCCCTCCACTTT
CASSEVGWATYNSPLHF
>16|NA|TRBJ1-2|NA|TRBV4-3
TGCGCCAGCAGCCAAGACCACCGGGGAGCGGACTATGGCTACACCTTC
CASSQDHRGADYGYTF
>16|NA|TRBJ2-7|TRBD1|TRBV4-2
TGTGCCAGCAGCCAATCACCGGACAGGCGCTCCTACGAGCAGTACTTC
CASSQSPDRRSYEQYF
>16|NA|TRBJ2-1|TRBD2|TRBV4-1
TGCGCCAGCAGCCAACGAATAGCGGGGGGCACCAATGAGCAGTTCTTC
CASSQRIAGGTNEQFF
>17|NA|TRBJ2-1|NA|TRBV4-1
TGCGCCAGCAGCCGACCGATGACAGGCCCTCTATACAATGAGCAGTTCTTC
CASSRPMTGPLYNEQFF
>15|NA|TRBJ2-2|NA|TRBV11-2
TGTGCCAGCAGCTTTCGGGGACCGGTCACCGGGGAGCTGTTTTTT
CASSFRGPVTGELFF
>13|NA|TRBJ2-2|NA|TRBV6-5
TGTGCCATTAACTCAGTGAGCACCGGGGAGCTGTTTTTT
CAINSVSTGELFF
>22|NA|TRBJ2-7|TRBD1|TRBV9
TGTGCCAGCAGCGCAGGCGGCCCACAGGGGGCCCCTTCTAGCTGGAGATCCTACGAGCAGTACTTC
CASSAGGPQGAPSSWRSYEQYF
>14|NA|TRBJ1-3|NA|TRBV30
TGTGCCTGGAGTCAAGCGGGCTCTGGAAACACCATATATTTT
CAWSQAGSGNTIYF
>14|NA|TRBJ1-5|NA|TRBV6-2/TRBV6-3
TGTGCCAGCAGTTACTTCTCCGCCCAACAGCCCCAGCATTTT
CASSYFSAQQPQHF
>11|NA|TRBJ1-1|NA|TRBV10-3
TGTGCCATCGGACAGAACACTGAAGCTTTCTTT
CAIGQNTEAFF
>14|NA|TRBJ2-7|NA|TRBV5-1
TGCGCCAGCAGCTTTCAAGCTACCGCAGGCGAGCAGTACTTC
CASSFQATAGEQYF
>14|NA|TRBJ1-5|NA|TRBV28
TGTGCCAGCAGTTTTTCCGGGGCCAATCAGCCCCAGCATTTT
CASSFSGANQPQHF
>13|NA|TRBJ1-6|NA|TRBV27
TGTGCCACCCGATGGGACTATAATTCACCCCTCCACTTT
CATRWDYNSPLHF
>13|NA|TRBJ1-2|NA|TRBV29-1
TGCAGCGATCTCGGACACATGGACTATGGCTACACCTTC
CSDLGHMDYGYTF
>14|NA|TRBJ1-1|TRBD1|TRBV6-5
TGTGCCAGCCACCTTACAGGGGAGAACACTGAAGCTTTCTTT
CASHLTGENTEAFF
>15|once|TRBJ1-3|NA|TRBV5-1
TGCGCCAGCAGCTGGGGGTCTAGTTCTGGAAACACCATATATTTT
CASSWGSSSGNTIYF
>15|NA|TRBJ1-4|NA|TRBV5-1
TGCGCCAGCAGCGCAGGTGAAGCAACTAATGAAAAACTGTTTTTT
CASSAGEATNEKLFF
>17|NA|TRBJ2-5|NA|TRBV3-1/TRBV3-2
TGTGCCAGCAGCCAAGAACCGGCGGGGGCGATCCAAGAGACCCAGTACTTC
CASSQEPAGAIQETQYF
>14|NA|TRBJ1-5|NA|TRBV19
TGTTCCAGTAGTATCCTACCAAGCAATCAGCCCCAGCATTTT
CSSSILPSNQPQHF
>15|NA|TRBJ2-1|TRBD2|TRBV6-4
TGTGCCGCACTAGCGGGGGGCAGCTCCTACAATGAGCAGTTCTTC
CAALAGGSSYNEQFF
>15|NA|TRBJ1-1|NA|TRBV16
TGTGCCAGCAGCCAAAGGGTCAGCATGAACACTGAAGCTTTCTTT
CASSQRVSMNTEAFF
>16|NA|TRBJ2-7|TRBD2|TRBV4-3
TGCGCCAGCAGCCCCGGGAGGGCCCGCCCTCTCTACGAGCAGTACTTC
CASSPGRARPLYEQYF
>13|NA|TRBJ1-2|NA|TRBV5-6
TGTGCCAGCAGGGCGACAGTTAACTATGGCTACACCTTC
CASRATVNYGYTF
>16|NA|TRBJ2-1|NA|TRBV7-2
TGTGCCAGCAGCTTAGTAGGAATAGGGGGGGCGCCTGAGCAGTTCTTC
CASSLVGIGGAPEQFF
>12|NA|TRBJ2-7|NA|TRBV6-6
TGTGCCAGCAGTTACCGGGGCTACGAGCAGTACTTC
CASSYRGYEQYF
>14|NA|TRBJ2-2|NA|TRBV6-2/TRBV6-3
TGTGCCAGCAGTTATCGGGATATGACCGGGGAGCTGTTTTTT
CASSYRDMTGELFF
>17|NA|TRBJ1-3|NA|TRBV3-1/TRBV3-2
TGTGCCAGCAGCCCTCAACGGACGGGTGCCTCTGGAAACACCATATATTTT
CASSPQRTGASGNTIYF
>17|NA|TRBJ2-7|TRBD2|TRBV19
TGTGCCAGTAGTATTGCAGCGGGAGCCGGGTGGAGCTACGAGCAGTACTTC
CASSIAAGAGWSYEQYF
>14|few|TRBJ1-5|TRBD1|TRBV30
TGTGCCTGGAGTGGACAGGGTGGAAATCAGCCCCAGCATTTT
CAWSGQGGNQPQHF
>15|NA|TRBJ2-4|NA|TRBV20-1
TGCAGTGCTAGTCACGGACAGATAGCCAAAAACATTCAGTACTTC
CSASHGQIAKNIQYF
>15|NA|TRBJ1-5|NA|TRBV3-1/TRBV3-2
TGTGCCAGCAGCCAAGGATCAGGGGTCAATCAGCCCCAGCATTTT
CASSQGSGVNQPQHF
>14|NA|TRBJ2-1|NA|TRBV5-1
TGCGCCAGCAGGCCAGCACTAGAGGGCAATGAGCAGTTCTTC
CASRPALEGNEQFF
>18|NA|TRBJ2-1|NA|TRBV4-1
TGCGCCAGCAGCCAAGACAACAGGGAAAAAAATTCCTACAATGAGCAGTTCTTC
CASSQDNREKNSYNEQFF
>15|once|TRBJ2-7|TRBD2|TRBV24-1
TGTGCCACCAGTGATTCCCAGCGGGAGTATGACGAGCAGTACTTC
CATSDSQREYDEQYF
>16|NA|TRBJ1-2|NA|TRBV6-5
TGTGCCAGCAGTTACACCCAGGGGCCGATGAGCTATGGCTACACCTTC
CASSYTQGPMSYGYTF
>17|once|TRBJ2-5|NA|TRBV7-9
TGTGCCAGCAGCTCTAACCTCGCCGGGACCGAGGGGGAGACCCAGTACTTC
CASSSNLAGTEGETQYF
>14|NA|TRBJ1-5|NA|TRBV28
TGTGCCAGCAGACAGGGACGGGACAATCAGCCCCAGCATTTT
CASRQGRDNQPQHF
>14|NA|TRBJ2-7|NA|TRBV10-3
TGTGCCATCAGTTTAGCGCAACAAACCTACGAGCAGTACTTC
CAISLAQQTYEQYF
>11|NA|TRBJ2-7|NA|TRBV5-6
TGTGCCAGCAGCTTGCGCTACGAGCAGTACTTC
CASSLRYEQYF
>12|NA|TRBJ2-1|NA|TRBV27
TGTGCCAGCAGTTTATATGGCAATGAGCAGTTCTTC
CASSLYGNEQFF
>16|NA|TRBJ1-1|NA|TRBV16
TGTGCCAGCAGCCAACGCCCCCGGGGGGCGCAGACTGAAGCTTTCTTT
CASSQRPRGAQTEAFF
>15|NA|TRBJ1-1|NA|TRBV6-4
TGTGCCAGCAGTGACTCAACAGGGCCGGGGACTGAAGCTTTCTTT
CASSDSTGPGTEAFF
>17|NA|TRBJ1-3|TRBD1|TRBV5-1
TGCGCCAGCAGCTTGAACGGGGGCAGGGGGTCTGGAAACACCATATATTTT
CASSLNGGRGSGNTIYF
>14|NA|TRBJ1-3|TRBD1|TRBV3-1/TRBV3-2
TGTGCCAGCAGCCGACAGGGGTCTGGAAACACCATATATTTT
CASSRQGSGNTIYF
>14|NA|TRBJ2-2|NA|TRBV30
TGTGCCTGGGGTGACAGGCGTTTCACCGGGGAGCTGTTTTTT
CAWGDRRFTGELFF
>13|NA|TRBJ1-4|NA|TRBV29-1
TGCAGCGGAAGATCCGGAGGCAGCGAAAAACTGTTTTTT
CSGRSGGSEKLFF
>13|NA|TRBJ2-3|NA|TRBV9
TGTGCCAGCAGCGTAGCAATATCAGATACGCAGTATTTT
CASSVAISDTQYF
>15|NA|TRBJ2-1|NA|TRBV7-6
TGTGCCAGCAGCCCCGGACTGGCGCCTAACAATGAGCAGTTCTTC
CASSPGLAPNNEQFF
>15|NA|TRBJ2-1|TRBD2|TRBV9
TGTGCCAGCAGCGTTAGCGGGAGTCTCTACAATGAGCAGTTCTTC
CASSVSGSLYNEQFF